The entry that follows covers one TCR beta chain sequence. Its antigen is not identified. Sequenced by immunoSEQ multiplex PCR; TCRdb stores in-frame clones only, minus some. The sample lists almost 95,000 clones, 89% occurring once. The sample comes from a study of a mutant IDH1 vaccine in newly diagnosed glioma. Study-wide findings and caveats: The occurrence of vaccine-induced immune responses was seen in 90% to 95% of patients. Changes to the top peripheral T cell clonotypes appeared unrelated to pseudoprogression.

The germline V gene encodes CDR1 MGHRA and CDR2 YSYEKL. This CDR3 has 14 amino acids. The V gene lost 4 bases and the J gene lost 0 bases, with 9 bases spanning the gap. Time point given: week 47, end of study. The content of each vaccine dose was 300 ug of mutant IDH1 20-mer peptide, and topical imiquimod accompanied it. Eight vaccine injections were given to patients in weeks 1, 3, 5, 7, 11, 15, 19 and 23. This specimen consisted of PBMCs, obtained from a glioma patient whose treatment included an IDH1 peptide vaccine. The chain carries TRBV4-1 and TRBJ1-1; no clear D. This receptor was obtained from a woman aged 45-65 years with glioma. The CDR3 protein is CASSPGPLNTEAFF. As DNA, the CDR3 is TGCGCCAGCAGCCCCGGGCCTCTGAACACTGAAGCTTTCTTT.